This T cell receptor (beta chain) is from a study of OX40 agonist ivuxolimab in advanced cancers. Study in general: One patient with hepatocellular carcinoma and two with cutaneous melanoma, three in all, had partial responses.

CDR3 length equals 18 residues. Deletions cut 0 bases from V and 6 bases from J, with 23 bases between. Per germline, CDR1 GTSNPN and CDR2 SVGIG (reference sequence). TCRdb's table, derived via immunoSEQ multiplex PCR, lists solely in-frame clones and lacks some. Among tens of thousands of clones listed, roughly three quarters were seen once. The sequencing used CD4+ or CD8+ T cells sorted from blood, collected in a trial of the OX40 agonist ivuxolimab. The receptor was derived from an adult with an advanced solid tumor such as melanoma, head and neck, liver or kidney cancer. The chain couples TRBV30 to TRBJ2-2; D may be TRBD2 (5 bases). The CDR3 protein is CAWSVPWVGEGHSGELFF. CDR3 in DNA: TGTGCCTGGAGTGTACCATGGGTGGGAGAAGGGCATTCCGGGGAGCTGTTTTTT. The full variable domain, its missing parts supplied by reference TRBV30 and TRBJ2-2, is SQTIHQWPATLVQPVGSPLSLECTVEGTSNPNLYWYRQAAGRGLQLLFYSVGIGQISSEVPQNLSASRPQDRQFILSSKKLLLSDSGFYLCAWSVPWVGEGHSGELFFGEGSRLTVL.